Sequencing of this T cell receptor (beta chain) was carried out in a study of OX40 agonist ivuxolimab in advanced cancers. Study background: The study treated patients with ivuxolimab, an agonistic anti-OX40 (CD134) antibody. Patients were infused with ivuxolimab every 2 weeks at 0.01 to 10 mg/kg. Whole-study results and caveats: Clonal expansion from baseline to week 6 occurred in both CD4+ and CD8+ T cells.

The protocol was immunoSEQ multiplex PCR, while the TCRdb copy is restricted to in-frame clones and leaves out a portion. The sample lists some 85,000 clones, roughly 84% seen once, with just under 0.25% in the top ten. CDR1 SNHLY and CDR2 FYNNEI come from the germline V gene. The ends lost 6 bases at V and 2 bases at J; junction bases unmatched: 3. This CDR3 has 14 residues. Peripheral blood came from all dose cohorts at three timepoints. As concerns this clone: Its antigen remains unidentified.

Here the sequenced sample was CD4+ or CD8+ T cells sorted from blood, taken in a trial of the OX40 agonist ivuxolimab. The V and J genes are TRBV2 and TRBJ1-3; 8 bases map to TRBD1. The TCR originated in an adult with an advanced solid tumor such as melanoma, head and neck, liver or kidney cancer. CDR3 nucleotide sequence: TGTGCCAGCAGCGCGACAGGGGCTGGAAACACCATATATTTT. Translating gives CASSATGAGNTIYF. The complete variable domain, with remaining parts taken from reference TRBV2 and TRBJ1-3, reads EPEVTQTPSHQVTQMGQEVILRCVPISNHLYFYWYRQILGQKVEFLVSFYNNEISEKSEIFDDQFSVERPDGSNFTLKIRSTKLEDSAMYFCASSATGAGNTIYFGEGSWLTVV.